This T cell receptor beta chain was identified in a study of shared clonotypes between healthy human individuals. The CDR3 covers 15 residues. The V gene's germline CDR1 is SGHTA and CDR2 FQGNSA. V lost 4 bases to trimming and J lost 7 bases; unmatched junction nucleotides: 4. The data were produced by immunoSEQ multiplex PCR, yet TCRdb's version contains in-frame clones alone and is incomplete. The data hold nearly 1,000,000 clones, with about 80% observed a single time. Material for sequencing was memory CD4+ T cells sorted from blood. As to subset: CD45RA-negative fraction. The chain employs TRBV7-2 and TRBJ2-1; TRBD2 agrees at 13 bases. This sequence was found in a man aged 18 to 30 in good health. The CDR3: CASSWTSGSSNEQFF. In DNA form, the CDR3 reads TGTGCCAGCAGCTGGACTAGCGGGAGTTCAAATGAGCAGTTCTTC.